Presented here are 4 T cell receptor beta chains from one specimen sequenced in a study of blood T cell repertoires in COVID-19. Produced via immunoSEQ multiplex PCR; TCRdb's table is partial and in-frame only. The data contain roughly 20,000 clones, 79% of them seen just once; the ten biggest clones take up 56%. The sequenced material came from peripheral blood. The origin of the receptors is a man older than 75 with acute or convalescent COVID-19.

This clone showed up just a few times. The gene calls are TRBV7-9 and TRBJ2-1, with D possibly TRBD2 on 5 matching bases. Germline CDR1 and CDR2: SEHNR and FQNEAQ (reference sequence). Trimming took off 1 base at V and 12 bases at J, with 10 bases between the two ends. This CDR3 contains 12 residues. CDR3 loop: CASSLVVGLQFF. The DNA for the CDR3 is TGTGCCAGCAGCTTAGTAGTCGGACTGCAGTTCTTC.

V and J are TRBV7-9 and TRBJ2-1; D perhaps matches TRBD2 (6 bases). The germline V gene has CDR1 SEHNR and CDR2 FQNEAQ (reference sequence). V was shortened by 5 bases and J by 4 bases, with 18 bases between the two germline ends. CDR3 size: 16 residues. CDR3 loop: CASSHLEAGAYNEQFF. The CDR3 nucleotides read TGTGCCAGCAGCCACCTAGAAGCGGGTGCTTACAATGAGCAGTTCTTC. Full variable domain (remainder filled in from reference TRBV7-9 and TRBJ2-1): DTGVSQNPRHKITKRGQNVTFRCDPISEHNRLYWYRQTLGQGPEFLTYFQNEAQLEKSRLLSDRFSAERPKGSFSTLEIQRTEQGDSAMYLCASSHLEAGAYNEQFFGPGTRLTVL.

This clone was recorded a few times. The V gene is TRBV28, the J gene TRBJ2-3; 7 bases line up with TRBD2. CDR3 size: 19 residues. CDR1 is MDHEN and CDR2 is SYDVKM in the germline V gene. The junction had 17 bases not matched to a gene; V was cut back by 5 bases and J by 0 bases. The CDR3 region has the DNA TGTGCCAGCAGTCATGCGTGGGGGGGTCCAATCGGTAGCACAGATACGCAGTATTTT. Amino acid sequence: CASSHAWGGPIGSTDTQYF.

V gene TRBV27 combines with J gene TRBJ1-1, with D unclear. Germline CDR1 and CDR2: MNHEY and SMNVEV (reference sequence). V was pared by 3 bases and J by 2 bases, with 10 bases between. This CDR3 contains 14 residues. In DNA, the CDR3 is TGTGCCAGCAGTTTTGTGGGAGGAAACACTGAAGCTTTCTTT. As protein: CASSFVGGNTEAFF.